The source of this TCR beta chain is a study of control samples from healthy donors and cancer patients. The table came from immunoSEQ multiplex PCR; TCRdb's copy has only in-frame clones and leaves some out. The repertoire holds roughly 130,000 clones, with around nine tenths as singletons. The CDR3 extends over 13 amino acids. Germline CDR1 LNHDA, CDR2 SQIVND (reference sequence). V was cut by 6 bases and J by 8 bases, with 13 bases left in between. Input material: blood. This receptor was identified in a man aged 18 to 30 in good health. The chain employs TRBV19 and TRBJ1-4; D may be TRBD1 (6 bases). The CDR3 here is CASSTGKWEKLFF. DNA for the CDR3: TGTGCCAGTAGCACAGGGAAATGGGAAAAACTGTTTTTT.